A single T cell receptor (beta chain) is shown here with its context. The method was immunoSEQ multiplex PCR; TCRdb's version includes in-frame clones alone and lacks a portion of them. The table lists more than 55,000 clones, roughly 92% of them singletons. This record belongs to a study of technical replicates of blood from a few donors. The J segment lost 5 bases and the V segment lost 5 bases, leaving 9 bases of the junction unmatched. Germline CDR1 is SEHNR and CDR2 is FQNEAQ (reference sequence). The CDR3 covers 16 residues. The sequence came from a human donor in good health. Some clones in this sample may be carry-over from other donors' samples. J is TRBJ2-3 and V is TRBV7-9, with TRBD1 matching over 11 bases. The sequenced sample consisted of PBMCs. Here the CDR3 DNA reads TGTGCCAGCAGCCCCTATGGCGGGACAGGGGGAGATACGCAGTATTTT. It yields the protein CASSPYGGTGGDTQYF.